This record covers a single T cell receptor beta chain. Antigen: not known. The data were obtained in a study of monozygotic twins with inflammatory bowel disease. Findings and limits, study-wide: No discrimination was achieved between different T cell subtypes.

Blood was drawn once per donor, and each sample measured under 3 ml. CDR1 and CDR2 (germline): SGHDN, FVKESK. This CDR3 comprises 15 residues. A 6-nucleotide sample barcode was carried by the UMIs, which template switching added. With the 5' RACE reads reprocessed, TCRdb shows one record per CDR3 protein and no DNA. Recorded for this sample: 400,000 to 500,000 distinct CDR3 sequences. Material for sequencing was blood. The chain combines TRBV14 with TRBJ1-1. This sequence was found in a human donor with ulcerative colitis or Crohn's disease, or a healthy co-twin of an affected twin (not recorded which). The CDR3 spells CASSQFDFMNTEAFF. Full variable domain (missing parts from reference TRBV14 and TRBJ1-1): EAGVTQFPSHSVIEKGQTVTLRCDPISGHDNLYWYRRVMGKEIKFLLHFVKESKQDESGMPNNRFLAERTGGTYSTLKVQPAELEDSGVYFCASSQFDFMNTEAFFGQGTRLTVV.